This entry concerns a single T cell receptor beta chain. Its antigen remains undetermined. Nothing much larger sits one base from this clone, and base qualities are not available. Patients with autoimmune disease history or receiving systemic immunosuppression were excluded from the trial. Peripheral blood for TCR sequencing was collected from all dose cohorts at baseline, on cycle 4 day 1, and on cycle 7 day 1. The samples were taken from a phase I, first-in-human, multicenter, open-label dose-escalation trial of ivuxolimab. Adults with locally advanced or metastatic head and neck squamous cell, hepatocellular, melanoma or renal cell carcinoma were enrolled in the trial. Before TCR sequencing, CD4+ T cells and CD8+ T cells from peripheral blood were sorted into separate populations. Genomic DNA was extracted from sorted cells for sequencing of the TCRbeta CDR3 region. TCRbeta CDR3 regions were sequenced using the immunoSEQ Assay. The clones in this table, taken by TCRdb from immuneACCESS, are in-frame only. Not every clone is retained; where verified, under half of the shortfall comes from an unresolved V gene, and the cause of the rest is unknown. The sample yields about 82,000 clones; 85% to 90% were counted once. The ten largest clones take up around 2% of the sample.

These data come from a study of OX40 agonist ivuxolimab in advanced cancers. Concerning the study at large: Ivuxolimab was a fully human IgG2 agonistic monoclonal antibody targeting the costimulatory receptor OX40 (CD134). The point of sequencing TCRbeta in the periphery was to test whether ivuxolimab changed TCR sequence diversity and drove clonal T-cell expansion. Of the 50 or so patients in dose escalation, about 20 had hepatocellular carcinoma, roughly 15 had melanoma, 9 had renal cell carcinoma and 9 had head and neck cancer. Partial responses were achieved by three dose-escalation patients, of whom one had hepatocellular carcinoma and two had cutaneous melanoma. The paper describes the monotherapy dose-escalation part (N = 52 patients) of the phase I trial of ivuxolimab. Intravenous ivuxolimab was administered to patients every 2 weeks at six dose levels: 0.01, 0.1, 0.3, 1.5, 3 and 10 mg/kg. Patients were allowed to have had prior anti-PD-1, anti-PD-L1 or anti-CTLA-4 therapy, and 40% of the dose-escalation patients had previously received checkpoint inhibitors. A male proportion of nearly 85% and a mean age of about 60 years, ranging from 23 to 79, were recorded for the dose-escalation cohort.

The CDR3 measures 15 amino acids from cysteine to phenylalanine. The kept DNA is CDR3 alone, 45 bases in frame from the first base. V drops 3 bases and J drops 5 bases, leaving 17 bases in between. Sequences LNHNV (CDR1) and YYDKDF (CDR2) are obtained from the germline V gene (reference sequence). What the authors observed across the whole study: Clonal expansion of both CD4+ and CD8+ blood T cells was observed from baseline to week 6 at doses 0.1 to 3.0 mg/kg. Low levels of normalized T-cell clonal expansion were also seen in some patients who did not respond. After ivuxolimab, CD8+ T cells had more expanded clones than CD4+ T cells on average. Which antigens the clonally expanded peripheral T cells were specific for was not determined. Partial responders in the 0.1-3.0 mg/kg groups had among the lowest normalized peripheral clonal expansion, especially among CD8+ T cells.

The chain couples TRBV15 to TRBJ2-7; TRBD2 is possibly the D segment (5 matching bases). The material was CD4+ or CD8+ T cells sorted from blood, obtained in a trial of the OX40 agonist ivuxolimab. This TCR derives from an adult with an advanced solid tumor such as melanoma, head and neck, liver or kidney cancer. The CDR3 here reads CATSRRTLAFDEQYF. The DNA sequence is given as TGTGCCACCAGCAGGAGGACTTTAGCGTTCGACGAGCAGTACTTC.